The 15 T cell receptor beta chains below come from one sample, sequenced in a study of cytomegalovirus exposure and HLA in healthy donors. Produced via immunoSEQ multiplex PCR; TCRdb's table is partial and in-frame only. The sample includes around 61,000 clones, around nine tenths of them seen just once. The sequenced material came from PBMCs. These TCRs come from a man between 18 and 29 years old in good health and CMV-seronegative.

The chain uses TRBV27 and TRBJ1-2; TRBD1 matches at 11 bases. Germline V lookup: CDR1 MNHEY, CDR2 SMNVEV (reference sequence). CDR3 size: 16 residues. The ends lost 5 bases at V and 2 bases at J; junction bases unmatched: 7. The CDR3 protein is CASSIPRTGGNYGYTF. CDR3 sequence (DNA): TGTGCCAGCAGTATCCCGCGGACAGGGGGCAACTATGGCTACACCTTC.

Only one count was recorded for this clone. This chain joins TRBV29-1 and TRBJ2-6, with D tentatively TRBD1 (6 bases). V was shortened by 7 bases and J by 2 bases, with 15 bases between the two germline ends. The CDR3 has 15 residues. Germline V gene data show CDR1 as SQVTM and CDR2 as ANQGSEA. In DNA form, the CDR3 reads TGCAGCGAGGACCGTGCAGGGGCTGGGGCCAACGTCCTGACTTTC. Its translation is CSEDRAGAGANVLTF. Drawing the rest from reference TRBV29-1 and TRBJ2-6, the complete variable domain is SAVISQKPSRDICQRGTSLTIQCQVDSQVTMMFWYRQQPGQSLTLIATANQGSEATYESGFVIDKFPISRPNLTFSTLTVSNMSPEDSSIYLCSEDRAGAGANVLTFGAGSRLTVL.

V usage is TRBV9 and J usage is TRBJ2-5; D call uncertain. Trimming pared 0 bases from V and 5 bases from J, leaving 5 bases between. Germline V gene sequence: CDR1 SGDLS, CDR2 YYNGEE. The CDR3 has 12 amino acids. The CDR3 here is CASSVDEETQYF. The CDR3 coding sequence is TGTGCCAGCAGCGTAGATGAGGAGACCCAGTACTTC.

The rearrangement joins TRBV19 to TRBJ2-1; D is possibly TRBD2 (5 bases). The CDR3 totals 15 residues. Germline CDR1 LNHDA, CDR2 SQIVND (reference sequence). V was trimmed by 7 bases and J by 5 bases, leaving 18 bases between them. CDR3 in DNA: TGTGCCAGTACCGTCGGTGGCGGGTTCAACAATGAGCAGTTCTTC. Protein product: CASTVGGGFNNEQFF.

The table lists this clone with a count of one. The rearrangement joins TRBV7-2 to TRBJ2-5, with 10 bases matching TRBD2. V dropped 6 bases and J dropped 5; count of bases not matched to a gene: 3. Germline V lookup: CDR1 SGHTA, CDR2 FQGNSA. This CDR3 spans 13 amino acids. The CDR3 sequence: CASSLTSGETQYF. As DNA, the CDR3 is TGTGCCAGCAGTTTGACTAGCGGGGAGACCCAGTACTTC.

The chain links TRBV5-6 to TRBJ2-3; 12 bases fit TRBD2. J was trimmed by 4 bases and V by 0 bases; bases with no gene match: 3. There are 16 residues in the CDR3. Per germline, CDR1 SGHDT and CDR2 YYEEEE. The CDR3: CASSLGLAGVADTQYF. In nucleotides, the CDR3 is TGTGCCAGCAGCTTGGGACTAGCGGGAGTTGCAGATACGCAGTATTTT.

V is TRBV4-2 and J is TRBJ2-3, with 9 bases that match TRBD2. From germline, CDR1 is LGHNA and CDR2 YNFKEQ. V lost 8 bases and J lost 5; bases outside the gene matches: 14. The CDR3 totals 16 residues. CDR3 amino acids: CASQASGKGEQDTQYF. In DNA form, the CDR3 reads TGTGCCAGCCAGGCTAGCGGGAAAGGGGAGCAAGATACGCAGTATTTT.

The rearrangement links TRBV5-6 to TRBJ1-1, with a tentative D call TRBD1 (6 bases). Trimming left V 5 bases short and J 0 bases short, with 14 bases between. CDR1 SGHDT and CDR2 YYEEEE come from the germline V gene. The length of the CDR3 is 15 residues. CDR3 in amino acids: CASSRQELLNTEAFF. As DNA, the CDR3 is TGTGCCAGCAGTAGACAGGAATTATTGAACACTGAAGCTTTCTTT.

The chain couples TRBV6-6 to TRBJ2-3; 7 nucleotides line up with TRBD2. The germline gives CDR1 MNHNY, CDR2 SVGAGI (reference sequence). The CDR3 sequence is 16 residues long. V dropped 4 bases and J dropped 3; count of bases not matched to a gene: 10. The DNA of the CDR3 is TGTGCCAGCAGTTCCCGGACTAGGAGGGTTACAGATACGCAGTATTTT. Translated: CASSSRTRRVTDTQYF.

This rearrangement joins TRBV7-9 to TRBJ2-3; 7 bases align to TRBD1. The ends lost 1 base at V and 6 bases at J; junction bases unmatched: 4. Germline-derived CDR1 and CDR2 are SEHNR and FQNEAQ (reference sequence). This CDR3 spans 14 amino acids. For the CDR3, the DNA is TGTGCCAGCAGCTTAGTGACAGGGAGTGATACGCAGTATTTT. Translation gives CASSLVTGSDTQYF.

The V call is TRBV4-1, the J call TRBJ2-1, with a possible D match to TRBD1 (6 bases). Germline-derived CDR1 and CDR2 are MGHRA and YSYEKL. Trimming pared 4 bases from V and 7 bases from J, leaving 26 bases between. The CDR3 covers 18 residues. The CDR3 DNA follows: TGCGCCAGCAGCCTGGAACCCACGGACAGTAGTTGGGCAAATGAGCAGTTCTTC. It yields the protein CASSLEPTDSSWANEQFF.

With regard to this clone: Other DNA sequences in this specimen translate into the identical CDR3. The rearrangement uses TRBV28 and TRBJ2-7; D remains ambiguous. In germline, CDR1 is MDHEN, CDR2 SYDVKM. CDR3 size: 12 residues. Trimming shortened V by 3 bases and J by 4 bases, and 7 bases separated the two germline ends. The CDR3 region is CASSLSFYEQYF. The CDR3 DNA is TGTGCCAGCAGTTTGTCCTTTTACGAGCAGTACTTC.

In nucleotides, the CDR3 is TGTGCCAGTAGGACGAGACCGGGACAGGGGGAGACTGAAGCTTTCTTT. This gives the protein CASRTRPGQGETEAFF. V is TRBV19 and J is TRBJ1-1, with TRBD1 matching 11 bases. The CDR3 runs 16 residues. V gave up 6 bases and J gave up 5 bases; unmatched junction bases: 11. Germline V gene sequence: CDR1 LNHDA, CDR2 SQIVND (reference sequence).

The chain couples TRBV5-4 to TRBJ1-1, with a tentative D call TRBD1 (6 bases). Germline V gene lookup returns CDR1 SGHNT and CDR2 YYREEE (reference sequence). The CDR3 is made up of 13 amino acids. Trimming took off 6 bases at V and 2 bases at J, with 11 bases between the two ends. In nucleotides, the CDR3 is TGTGCCAGCAAGGGGGGGGAAAACACTGAAGCTTTCTTT. Its translation is CASKGGENTEAFF.

This clone was recorded once. The V gene is TRBV6-6, the J gene TRBJ1-5; D not certain. The germline V and J ends were trimmed by 5 bases and 1 base, with 15 bases remaining between them. The CDR3 has 16 residues. Per germline, CDR1 MNHNY and CDR2 SVGAGI (reference sequence). The CDR3 spells CASSPRERGSNQPQHF. CDR3 DNA sequence: TGTGCCAGCAGTCCCCGGGAACGAGGGAGCAATCAGCCCCAGCATTTT.